The sequence of this T cell receptor beta chain was determined in a study of regulatory T cells in long-lasting Graves disease (dated by TCRdb to the early 2020s). Study-wide context: Newly diagnosed Graves' disease patients had taken antithyroid drugs for less than 3 months. Peripheral blood TCR sequencing and RNA sequencing compared persistent Graves' disease patients with newly diagnosed Graves' disease patients. The study took place in China and was registered as a clinical trial. A total of around 35 samples underwent TCR sequencing, from around 13 patients with persistent Graves' disease and around 20 patients with newly diagnosed Graves' disease. Study-wide conclusions, independent of this receptor: The small sample size was acknowledged by the authors as a limitation that may reduce accuracy. Compared with newly diagnosed patients, persistent Graves' disease patients had lower TCR Shannon entropy and fewer highly expanded clones, which suggests clonal expansion. Persistent disease showed preferential use of TRBV28, TRBJ1-2 and TRBJ2-5, whereas newly diagnosed disease favored TRBV20-1 and TRBJ2-1. Only peripheral blood was studied, because thyroid tissue, the primary lesion, was inaccessible. More public clonotypes were shared among persistent patients (around 3,000) than among newly diagnosed patients (more than 900). Sequencing and analysis were restricted to the TCR beta chain.

CDR1 and CDR2 (MNHEY, SVGEGT) derive from the germline V gene. CDR3 length: 15 amino acids, cysteine to phenylalanine. The only DNA kept is the CDR3, 45 bases in frame from the first base. V and J lose 1 base and 5 bases, and a span of 13 bases separates them. In its sample, this clonotype was seen many times. Its cognate antigen has yet to be identified. No much larger clone is present one base from it, and per-base qualities are unavailable. The method behind the library was multiplex PCR. The data were produced on an Illumina HiSeq 4000. TCR beta libraries were built with iRepertoire HTBI primers and Arm-PCR amplification of CDR3 regions. Gel purification was performed on PCR products prior to sequencing. In the original analysis: Across samples, 60 to 80 TRBV and 15 or so TRBJ segments were identified and used for gene usage analysis of CDR3 amino acid clonotypes. Filtered high-quality paired reads were merged into contigs using COPE and FqMerger. BLAST was used to align contigs to IMGT TRBV, TRBD and TRBJ reference genes, and CDR3 was defined according to IMGT. Any clonotype with a frequency above 0.1% was classified as a highly expanded clone. Repertoire diversity was measured by Shannon entropy, and V-J evenness by the Gini coefficient. Clonotypes shared by more than one individual were considered public. TCRdb took the public reads, trimmed them with fastp at Q25, ran MiXCR for clone calling and kept in-frame beta chains. Rows are combined by CDR3 protein, so each entry shows the most common genes and DNA. It is TCRdb's table, rather than the study itself, that gives the V and J calls and clone size. The sample has about 500,000 distinct CDR3 sequences on record, 12% of them singletons. The ten largest clonotypes hold about 8.9% of the sample.

The time point label for this specimen denotes: newly diagnosed GD, antithyroid drugs for less than 3 months. For both TCR sequencing and RNA sequencing, RNA was extracted from PBMCs in TRIzol. The diagnosis of Graves' disease was made according to American Thyroid Association guidelines. The patients came from an endocrinology department in Xi'an, China. Each patient gave about 8.1 milliliters of peripheral blood, collected in an EDTA anticoagulant tube. Ficoll Paque Plus density gradient separation was used to isolate PBMCs, and no further T cell sorting was done. An Agilent 2100 Bioanalyzer and agarose gel were used to check RNA quality, while a NanoDrop 2000 measured RNA concentration. This same sample was also taken into another study, of T cells in Graves' hyperthyroidism and ophthalmopathy. The second investigation adds: Graves' hyperthyroidism was defined as stable when no progression to ophthalmopathy occurred over 18 months of follow-up. Hyperthyroidism patients were newly diagnosed, with disease duration under 2 months, and aged 18 to 65 years. Patients with uncontrolled infections, other autoimmune diseases, pregnancy or lactation were excluded. Clinical symptoms, serum thyroxine and TRAb, thyroid ultrasound, and orbital computed tomography formed the basis for the diagnoses. The first round of RT-PCR for the TCR CDR3 was performed with the HTBI primer set and the Qiagen OneStep RT-PCR kit. Blood samples also contained most of the expanded thyroid clonotypes (frequency above 0.001), which suggests that blood repertoires may reflect thyroid immune responses. In cross-validation, a model built on a 13 V-J signature told ophthalmopathy apart from stable hyperthyroidism with over 85% sensitivity and around 81% specificity, and in testing the same model reached 80%/75%. In validation, progression to ophthalmopathy was predicted by the model with roughly 69% sensitivity and 72.22% specificity, a median of about 6.8 months before onset. TCR V-J signatures able to tell the groups apart were searched for in a discovery cohort of more than 90 patients, of whom around 42 had Graves' ophthalmopathy and more than 55 had stable Graves' hyperthyroidism. Prospective prediction of ophthalmopathy was tested in an independent validation cohort consisting of 18 hyperthyroidism patients and some 16 patients who later progressed to ophthalmopathy. For training and testing, the 110 or so patients in the discovery cohort were randomly divided in a 7:3 ratio. In addition, the study compared T-cell repertoires in thyroid tissue and in blood from several Graves' hyperthyroidism patients. After sampling, hyperthyroidism patients received methimazole starting at 30 mg daily, and ophthalmopathy patients received high-dose intravenous methylprednisolone. The libraries were constructed in a second round of multiplex PCR and then size-selected and purified. Sequencing of the libraries was done on an Illumina HiSeq2000 using paired-end 100 bp reads. SOAPnuke was used to process the raw data, with reads discarded if the reads contained adapters or uncalled bases, had a mean Phred below 15, or lacked an exact constant-primer or identifier match. High-quality paired reads were merged using COPE v1.2.5, and each unique nucleotide sequence was defined as a clonotype. MiTCR v1.1 was used to align clonotypes to the IMGT TRBV, TRBD and TRBJ reference segments. The analysis included only V-J combinations with a frequency above 0.0001, which together covered 99% to 99.2% of the repertoires. A TCS score was defined as the ratio of F50 (clonal expansion) to E x V (chaos), with BLOSUM62-based TCRdist applied between CDR3 peptides within each V-J. Welch's t-statistics and random forest reduced 450 to 600 V-J features to roughly 13, which were used in a naive Bayes classifier (R e1071). No statistical method was used to fix the sample size in advance, and group allocation was not hidden from the investigators. The paper reports TCR Vbeta CDR3 sequencing of 140 or so peripheral blood samples: 43 ophthalmopathy, around 80 hyperthyroidism and roughly 17 progressor patients.

The sequence is built from TRBV6-2 or TRBV6-3 and TRBJ2-3, and the D gene may be TRBD2, 5 bases matching. Specimen: peripheral blood mononuclear cells (PBMCs), collected at new diagnosis, from a patient treated with antithyroid drugs. The origin of this receptor is a woman aged 25 to 45 with Graves disease. Donor details come from another sample of the same person, matched by shared clones. CDR3 protein: CASSYLVTGKDTQYF. The bases read TGTGCCAGCAGTTACTTGGTAACCGGGAAAGATACGCAGTATTTT.